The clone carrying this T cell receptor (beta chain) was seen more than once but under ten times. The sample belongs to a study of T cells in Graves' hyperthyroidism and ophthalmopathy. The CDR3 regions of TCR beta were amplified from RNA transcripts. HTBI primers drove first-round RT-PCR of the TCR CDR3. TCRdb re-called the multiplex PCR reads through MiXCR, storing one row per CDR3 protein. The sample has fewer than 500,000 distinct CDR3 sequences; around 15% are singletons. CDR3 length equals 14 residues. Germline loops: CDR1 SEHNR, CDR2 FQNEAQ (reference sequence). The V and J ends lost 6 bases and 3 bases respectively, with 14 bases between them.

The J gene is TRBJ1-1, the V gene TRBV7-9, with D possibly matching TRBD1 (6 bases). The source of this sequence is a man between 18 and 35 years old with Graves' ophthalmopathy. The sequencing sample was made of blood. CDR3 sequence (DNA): TGTGCCAGCAGGTATCAAGGGGGGGACACTGAAGCTTTCTTT. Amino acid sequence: CASRYQGGDTEAFF.